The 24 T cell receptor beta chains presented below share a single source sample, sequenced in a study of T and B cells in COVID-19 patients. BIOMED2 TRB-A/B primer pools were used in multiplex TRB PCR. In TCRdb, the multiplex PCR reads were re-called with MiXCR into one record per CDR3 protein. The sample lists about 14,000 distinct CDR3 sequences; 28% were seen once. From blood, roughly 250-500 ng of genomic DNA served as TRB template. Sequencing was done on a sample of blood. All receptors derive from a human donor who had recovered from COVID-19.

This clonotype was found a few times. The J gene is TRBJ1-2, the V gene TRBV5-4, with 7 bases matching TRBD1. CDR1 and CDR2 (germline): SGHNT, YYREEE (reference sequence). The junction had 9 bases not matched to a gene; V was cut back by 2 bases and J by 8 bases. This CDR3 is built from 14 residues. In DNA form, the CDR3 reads TGTGCCAGCAGCTTTTACAGGGGAGACGAGGGCTACACCTTC. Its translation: CASSFYRGDEGYTF.

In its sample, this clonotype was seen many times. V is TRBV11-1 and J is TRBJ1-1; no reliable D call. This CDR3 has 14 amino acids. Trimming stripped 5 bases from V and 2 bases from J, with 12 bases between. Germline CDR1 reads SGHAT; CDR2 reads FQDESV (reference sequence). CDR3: CASSRPSYNTEAFF. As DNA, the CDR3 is TGTGCCAGCAGCCGTCCTTCCTATAACACTGAAGCTTTCTTT.

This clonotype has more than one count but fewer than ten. CDR3 coding DNA: TGTGCCAGCAGTCCAATTATGGGGGATACGCAGTATTTT. It yields the protein CASSPIMGDTQYF. The chain combines TRBV12-3 or TRBV12-4 with TRBJ2-3; D remains unclear. CDR3 length: 13 amino acids. V was pared by 5 bases and J by 6 bases, with 12 bases between.

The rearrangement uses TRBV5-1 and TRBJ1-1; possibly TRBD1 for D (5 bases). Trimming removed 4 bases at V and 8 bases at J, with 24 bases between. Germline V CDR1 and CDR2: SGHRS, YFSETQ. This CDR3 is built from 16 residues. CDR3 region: CASSPQGFVATGEAFF. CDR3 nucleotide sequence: TGCGCCAGCAGCCCCCAGGGATTTGTAGCCACGGGAGAAGCTTTCTTT.

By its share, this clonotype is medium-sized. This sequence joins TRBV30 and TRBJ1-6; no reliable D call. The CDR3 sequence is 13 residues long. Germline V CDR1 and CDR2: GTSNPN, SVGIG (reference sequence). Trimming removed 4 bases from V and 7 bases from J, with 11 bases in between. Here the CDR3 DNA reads TGTGCCTGGAATCCGGGGTCGAATTCACCCCTCCACTTT. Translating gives CAWNPGSNSPLHF.

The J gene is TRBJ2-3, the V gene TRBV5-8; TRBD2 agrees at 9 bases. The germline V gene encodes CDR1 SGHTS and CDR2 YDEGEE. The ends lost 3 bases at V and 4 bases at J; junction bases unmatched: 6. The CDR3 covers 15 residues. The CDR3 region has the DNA TGTGCCAGCAGCTCGCCGGGACTAGCATCAGATACGCAGTATTTT. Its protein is CASSSPGLASDTQYF.

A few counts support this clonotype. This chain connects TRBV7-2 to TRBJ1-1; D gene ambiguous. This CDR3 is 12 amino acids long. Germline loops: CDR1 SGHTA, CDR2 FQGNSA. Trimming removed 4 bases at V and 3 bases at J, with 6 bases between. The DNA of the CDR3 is TGTGCCAGCAGCTATAGGCACACTGAAGCTTTCTTT. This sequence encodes CASSYRHTEAFF.

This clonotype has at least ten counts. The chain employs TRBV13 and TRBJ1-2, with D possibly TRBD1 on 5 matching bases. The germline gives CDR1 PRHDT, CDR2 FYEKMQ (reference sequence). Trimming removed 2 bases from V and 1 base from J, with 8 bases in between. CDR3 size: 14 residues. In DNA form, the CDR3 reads TGTGCCAGCAGCTTATGGGGCAGTAACTATGGCTACACCTTC. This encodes CASSLWGSNYGYTF. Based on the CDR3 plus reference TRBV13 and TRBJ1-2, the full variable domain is AAGVIQSPRHLIKEKRETATLKCYPIPRHDTVYWYQQGPGQDPQFLISFYEKMQSDKGSIPDRFSAQQFSDYHSELNMSSLELGDSALYFCASSLWGSNYGYTFGSGTRLTVV.

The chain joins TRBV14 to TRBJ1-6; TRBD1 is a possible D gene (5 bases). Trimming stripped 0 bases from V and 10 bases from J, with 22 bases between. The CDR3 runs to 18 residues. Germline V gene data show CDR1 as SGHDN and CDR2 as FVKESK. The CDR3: CASSQEARGALGESPLHF. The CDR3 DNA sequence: TGTGCCAGCAGCCAAGAGGCCCGAGGGGCGCTTGGAGAATCACCCCTCCACTTT.

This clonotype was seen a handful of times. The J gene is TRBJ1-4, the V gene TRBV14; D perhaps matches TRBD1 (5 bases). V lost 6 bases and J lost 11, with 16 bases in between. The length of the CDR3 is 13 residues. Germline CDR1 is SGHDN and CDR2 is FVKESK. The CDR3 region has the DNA TGTGCCAGCAGTCTAAGGACATCCGCGAAACTGTTTTTT. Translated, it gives CASSLRTSAKLFF.

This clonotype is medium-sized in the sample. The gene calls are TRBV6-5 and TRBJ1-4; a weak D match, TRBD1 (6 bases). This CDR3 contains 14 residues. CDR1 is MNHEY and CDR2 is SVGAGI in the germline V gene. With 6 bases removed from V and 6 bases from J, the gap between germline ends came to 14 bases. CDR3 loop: CASSQGPGDEKLFF. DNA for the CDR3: TGTGCCAGCAGCCAAGGGCCAGGGGATGAAAAACTGTTTTTT.

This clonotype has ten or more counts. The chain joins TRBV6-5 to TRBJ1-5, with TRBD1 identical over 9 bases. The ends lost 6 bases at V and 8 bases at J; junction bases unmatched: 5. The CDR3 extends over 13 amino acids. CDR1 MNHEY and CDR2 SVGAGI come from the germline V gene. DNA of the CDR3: TGTGCCAGCAGCGGAAGACAGGGGGAGCCCCAGCATTTT. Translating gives CASSGRQGEPQHF.

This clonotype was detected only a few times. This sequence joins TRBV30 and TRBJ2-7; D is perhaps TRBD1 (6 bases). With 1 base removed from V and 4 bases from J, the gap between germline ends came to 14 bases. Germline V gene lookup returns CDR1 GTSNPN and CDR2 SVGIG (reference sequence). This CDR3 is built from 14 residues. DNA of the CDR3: TGTGCCTGGAGTGGCACAGGGAGAGGGTACGAGCAGTACTTC. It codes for CAWSGTGRGYEQYF.

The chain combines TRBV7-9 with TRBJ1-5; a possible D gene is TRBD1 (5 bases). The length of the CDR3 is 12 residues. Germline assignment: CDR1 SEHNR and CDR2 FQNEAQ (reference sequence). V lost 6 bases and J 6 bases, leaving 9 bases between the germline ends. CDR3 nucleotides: TGTGCCAGCAGGTCGGGGGGTCAGCCCCAGCATTTT. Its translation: CASRSGGQPQHF.

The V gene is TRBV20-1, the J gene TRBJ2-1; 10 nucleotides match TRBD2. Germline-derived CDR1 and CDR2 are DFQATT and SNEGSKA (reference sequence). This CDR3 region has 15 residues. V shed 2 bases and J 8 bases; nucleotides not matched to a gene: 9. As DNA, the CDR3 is TGCAGTGCTAGACTAGCCAGCGGGGGGGCGGATGAGCAGTTCTTC. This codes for CSARLASGGADEQFF.

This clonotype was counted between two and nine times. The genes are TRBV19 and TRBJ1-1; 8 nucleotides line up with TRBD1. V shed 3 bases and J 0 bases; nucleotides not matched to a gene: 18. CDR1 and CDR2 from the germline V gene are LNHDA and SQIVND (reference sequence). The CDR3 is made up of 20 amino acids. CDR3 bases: TGTGCCAGTAGTATCCTGGTCTTCGCAAGCAGGGGGCGCGTGAACACTGAAGCTTTCTTT. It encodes CASSILVFASRGRVNTEAFF.

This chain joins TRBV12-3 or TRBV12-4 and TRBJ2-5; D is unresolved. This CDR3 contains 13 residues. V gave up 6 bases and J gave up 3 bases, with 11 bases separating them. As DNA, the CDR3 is TGTGCCAGCAGACCTAGTAAAAAAGAGACCCAGTACTTC. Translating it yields CASRPSKKETQYF.

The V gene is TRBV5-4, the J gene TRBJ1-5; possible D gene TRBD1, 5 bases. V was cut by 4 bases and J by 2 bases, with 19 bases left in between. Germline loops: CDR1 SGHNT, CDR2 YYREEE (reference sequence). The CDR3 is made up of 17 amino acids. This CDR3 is CASSQDPGEGGNQPQHF. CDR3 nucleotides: TGTGCCAGCAGCCAAGACCCCGGGGAAGGGGGCAATCAGCCCCAGCATTTT.

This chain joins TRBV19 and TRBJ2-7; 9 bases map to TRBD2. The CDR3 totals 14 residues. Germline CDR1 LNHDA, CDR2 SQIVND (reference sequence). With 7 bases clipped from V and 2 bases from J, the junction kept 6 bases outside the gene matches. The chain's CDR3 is CASTPSGTTYEQYF. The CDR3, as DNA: TGTGCCAGTACCCCTAGCGGGACGACCTACGAGCAGTACTTC.

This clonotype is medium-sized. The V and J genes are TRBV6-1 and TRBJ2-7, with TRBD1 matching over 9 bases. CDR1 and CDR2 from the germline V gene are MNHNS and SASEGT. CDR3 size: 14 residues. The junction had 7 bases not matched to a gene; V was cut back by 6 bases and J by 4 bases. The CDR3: CASSLMDRGYEQYF. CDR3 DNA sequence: TGTGCCAGCAGCTTGATGGACAGGGGTTACGAGCAGTACTTC.

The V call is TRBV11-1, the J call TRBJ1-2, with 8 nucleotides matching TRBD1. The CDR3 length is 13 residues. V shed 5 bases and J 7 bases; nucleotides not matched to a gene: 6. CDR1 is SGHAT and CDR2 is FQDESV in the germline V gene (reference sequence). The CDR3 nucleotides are TGTGCCAGCAGCCGCGGGACAGGCGCTGGCTACACCTTC. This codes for CASSRGTGAGYTF.

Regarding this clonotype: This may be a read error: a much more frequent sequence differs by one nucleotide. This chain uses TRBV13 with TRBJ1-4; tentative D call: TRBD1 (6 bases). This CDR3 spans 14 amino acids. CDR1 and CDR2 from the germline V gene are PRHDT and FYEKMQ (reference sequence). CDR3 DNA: TGTGCCAGAAGCTCAGGGGCAACTAATGAAAAACTGTTTTTT. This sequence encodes CARSSGATNEKLFF.

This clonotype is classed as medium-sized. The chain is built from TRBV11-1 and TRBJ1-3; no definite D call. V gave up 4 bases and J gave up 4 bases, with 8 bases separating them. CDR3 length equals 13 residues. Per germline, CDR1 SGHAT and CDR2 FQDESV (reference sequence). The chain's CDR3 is CASSSLLGNTIYF. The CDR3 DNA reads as TGTGCCAGCAGCTCCCTGCTCGGAAACACCATATATTTT.

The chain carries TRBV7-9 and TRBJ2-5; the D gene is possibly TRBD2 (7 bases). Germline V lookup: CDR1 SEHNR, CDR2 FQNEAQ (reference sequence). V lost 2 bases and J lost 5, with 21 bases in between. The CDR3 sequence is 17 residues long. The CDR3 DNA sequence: TGTGCCAGCAGCTTACCCATTGTGGGAGGGGGTTTGGAGACCCAGTACTTC. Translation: CASSLPIVGGGLETQYF.